The 32 T cell receptor beta chains below were found in one sample sequenced in a study of blood T cell repertoires in COVID-19. The data were produced by immunoSEQ multiplex PCR, yet TCRdb's version contains in-frame clones alone and is incomplete. This table has roughly 430,000 clones, approximately 85% appearing once. The source material was PBMCs or T cells enriched from blood (not recorded which). These receptors originate from a woman in her thirties or forties with acute COVID-19.

The chain uses TRBV19 and TRBJ1-5; D gene ambiguous. Trimming left V 7 bases short and J 7 bases short, with 17 bases between. The CDR3 spans 14 residues. Germline lookup yields CDR1 LNHDA and CDR2 SQIVND (reference sequence). The CDR3 DNA follows: TGTGCCAGTACCATTGGCTGGGAGGACCAGCCCCAGCATTTT. This translates into CASTIGWEDQPQHF. Full variable domain (missing parts from reference TRBV19 and TRBJ1-5): DGGITQSPKYLFRKEGQNVTLSCEQNLNHDAMYWYRQDPGQGLRLIYYSQIVNDFQKGDIAEGYSVSREKKESFPLTVTSAQKNPTAFYLCASTIGWEDQPQHFGDGTRLSIL.

The chain has TRBV15 and TRBJ2-7, with a weak D call TRBD2 (5 bases). V was clipped by 1 base and J by 7 bases, with 8 bases between them. The V gene's germline CDR1 is LNHNV and CDR2 YYDKDF (reference sequence). The length of the CDR3 is 12 residues. CDR3: CATSRAPGEQYF. Here the CDR3 DNA reads TGTGCCACCAGCAGAGCTCCGGGGGAGCAGTACTTC.

The genes are TRBV9 and TRBJ1-2, with a weak D call TRBD1 (6 bases). Trimming stripped 5 bases from V and 0 bases from J, with 11 bases between. Germline CDR1 and CDR2: SGDLS and YYNGEE. The CDR3 covers 14 residues. The CDR3 spells CASSSDSSNYGYTF. CDR3 DNA sequence: TGTGCCAGCAGTTCGGACAGCTCTAACTATGGCTACACCTTC.

The chain employs TRBV4-1 and TRBJ1-5; 8 positions agree with TRBD1. This CDR3 region has 16 residues. Germline values: CDR1 MGHRA, CDR2 YSYEKL. Germline trimming cut 0 bases from V and 6 bases from J; bases unmatched to any gene: 7. This CDR3 reads CASSQDAAGGTQPQHF. CDR3 coding DNA: TGCGCCAGCAGCCAAGACGCGGCAGGGGGCACTCAGCCCCAGCATTTT.

This clone was recorded only once. The chain is built from TRBV27 and TRBJ2-7; a possible D gene is TRBD1 (5 bases). The CDR3 is 13 amino acids. Trimming left V 3 bases short and J 2 bases short, with 8 bases between. Germline V gene data show CDR1 as MNHEY and CDR2 as SMNVEV (reference sequence). CDR3 protein: CASSFRVTYEQYF. DNA of the CDR3: TGTGCCAGCAGTTTCAGGGTTACCTACGAGCAGTACTTC.

This rearrangement joins TRBV20-1 to TRBJ1-2; D is ambiguous. V lost 3 bases and J 0 bases, leaving 11 bases between the germline ends. The CDR3 has 14 amino acids. In germline, CDR1 is DFQATT, CDR2 SNEGSKA (reference sequence). The CDR3 DNA sequence: TGCAGTGCTAGTAAGGCCGGGACTAACTATGGCTACACCTTC. Residues: CSASKAGTNYGYTF.

The chain is built from TRBV13 and TRBJ2-2; 7 bases align to TRBD2. Germline-derived CDR1 and CDR2 are PRHDT and FYEKMQ (reference sequence). Losses at the gene ends were 5 bases for V and 5 bases for J; bases not matched to a gene: 14. The CDR3 runs 17 residues. CDR3 sequence: CASSRRSAGIGTGELFF. The CDR3 coding sequence is TGTGCCAGCAGCCGACGGTCAGCGGGGATAGGGACCGGGGAGCTGTTTTTT.

The chain carries TRBV4-1 and TRBJ1-6, with D possibly being TRBD1 (5 bases). Trimming shortened V by 0 bases and J by 4 bases, and 16 bases separated the two germline ends. Looked up from germline, CDR1 is MGHRA and CDR2 is YSYEKL. The CDR3 sequence is 18 residues long. The CDR3 protein is CASSQEGSAGTYNSPLHF. The CDR3 bases are TGCGCCAGCAGCCAAGAAGGGTCAGCAGGGACTTATAATTCACCCCTCCACTTT.

This clone was detected only a few times. The V gene is TRBV6-2 or TRBV6-3, the J gene TRBJ2-7; D not resolved. Trimming left V 4 bases short and J 3 bases short, with 13 bases between. Germline-derived CDR1 and CDR2 are MNHEY and SVGEGT. This CDR3 has 14 amino acids. The CDR3 DNA reads TGTGCCAGCAGTTCCTCACAATACAGCTACGAGCAGTACTTC. It encodes CASSSSQYSYEQYF.

This rearrangement joins TRBV28 to TRBJ1-3; 7 bases are a match to TRBD1. The CDR3 contains 16 residues. Trimming removed 5 bases from V and 2 bases from J; junction bases left unmatched: 9. Germline V lookup: CDR1 MDHEN, CDR2 SYDVKM. The CDR3 region has the DNA TGTGCCAGCAGTGTCCATCCAGGGGGTACTGGAAACACCATATATTTT. It yields the protein CASSVHPGGTGNTIYF.

A single count supports this clone. J is TRBJ2-7 and V is TRBV27; TRBD2 matches 7 bases. The germline V gene has CDR1 MNHEY and CDR2 SMNVEV (reference sequence). Germline trimming cut 5 bases from V and 4 bases from J; bases unmatched to any gene: 11. This CDR3 spans 15 amino acids. The CDR3 DNA is TGTGCCAGCAGTCCCTCAGCGGGGATGGGTTACGAGCAGTACTTC. Its translation: CASSPSAGMGYEQYF.

J is TRBJ1-6 and V is TRBV30, with D possibly TRBD1 on 6 matching bases. V was cut by 3 bases and J by 10 bases, with 13 bases left in between. The CDR3 is 13 residues long. The germline V gene has CDR1 GTSNPN and CDR2 SVGIG (reference sequence). CDR3 sequence: CAWSATGSSPLHF. The DNA of the CDR3 is TGTGCCTGGAGCGCCACAGGGTCCTCACCCCTCCACTTT. Looking up the rest from reference TRBV30 and TRBJ1-6 gives the full variable domain: SQTIHQWPATLVQPVGSPLSLECTVEGTSNPNLYWYRQAAGRGLQLLFYSVGIGQISSEVPQNLSASRPQDRQFILSSKKLLLSDSGFYLCAWSATGSSPLHFGNGTRLTVT.

The V call is TRBV4-1, the J call TRBJ1-3; D perhaps matches TRBD1 (6 bases). V dropped 2 bases and J dropped 0 bases, with 11 bases sitting between them. This CDR3 contains 16 residues. Germline CDR1 reads MGHRA; CDR2 reads YSYEKL. The CDR3 nucleotides read TGCGCCAGCAGCCAACCGGGACACCGCTCTGGAAACACCATATATTTT. It translates to CASSQPGHRSGNTIYF.

The rearrangement links TRBV2 to TRBJ1-2; TRBD1 matches at 9 bases. This CDR3 is built from 14 residues. V lost 6 bases, J lost 6 bases, and 8 bases stayed unmatched. The germline CDR1 and CDR2 sequences are SNHLY and FYNNEI. The CDR3 is CASRDRDRENGYTF. CDR3 nucleotide sequence: TGTGCCAGCAGGGACAGGGACAGGGAAAATGGCTACACCTTC.

The chain is built from TRBV4-1 and TRBJ1-4; perhaps TRBD1 as D (5 bases). This CDR3 is built from 14 residues. The germline V and J ends were trimmed by 0 bases and 7 bases, with 9 bases remaining between them. CDR1 is MGHRA and CDR2 is YSYEKL in the germline V gene. CDR3 sequence: CASSQDGGVEKLFF. The CDR3 nucleotides read TGCGCCAGCAGCCAAGATGGGGGGGTTGAAAAACTGTTTTTT.

This clone was counted a few times. This chain joins TRBV30 and TRBJ1-1; D gene uncertain. This CDR3 contains 14 residues. The V and J ends lost 2 bases and 0 bases respectively, with 10 bases between them. In germline, CDR1 is GTSNPN, CDR2 SVGIG (reference sequence). The CDR3 protein is CAWSTGVLNTEAFF. The CDR3 DNA reads as TGTGCCTGGAGTACCGGGGTTTTGAACACTGAAGCTTTCTTT.

The chain is built from TRBV7-2 and TRBJ2-2; D call uncertain. This CDR3 spans 14 amino acids. The ends were cut back, 7 bases at V and 8 bases at J, with 17 bases in the middle. Germline V lookup: CDR1 SGHTA, CDR2 FQGNSA. The CDR3 is CASTLVSGSGELFF. DNA for the CDR3: TGTGCCAGCACTTTAGTCTCTGGTTCTGGGGAGCTGTTTTTT.

The chain has TRBV4-1 and TRBJ1-6, with D perhaps matching TRBD1 (6 bases). V was cut by 0 bases and J by 0 bases, with 9 bases left in between. Germline V gives CDR1 MGHRA, CDR2 YSYEKL. This CDR3 is built from 17 residues. The CDR3 DNA is TGCGCCAGCAGCCAAGATCAGGGGAGCTCCTATAATTCACCCCTCCACTTT. It yields the protein CASSQDQGSSYNSPLHF.

This CDR3 reads CASSKGGGLEEKLFF. CDR3 sequence (DNA): TGTGCCAGCAGCAAAGGGGGAGGGCTCGAGGAAAAACTGTTTTTT. This chain connects TRBV9 to TRBJ1-4, with D possibly TRBD1 on 6 matching bases. Germline V gives CDR1 SGDLS, CDR2 YYNGEE. The CDR3 loop spans 15 amino acids. V gave up 4 bases and J gave up 8 bases, with 18 bases separating them.

V is TRBV7-8 and J is TRBJ2-7; tentatively, D is TRBD2 (6 bases). V was clipped by 5 bases and J by 2 bases, with 13 bases between them. The CDR3 length is 14 residues. Germline CDR1 reads SGHVS; CDR2 reads FQNEAQ. This chain's CDR3 is CASSRGGEAYEQYF. The CDR3 coding sequence is TGTGCCAGCAGCCGAGGCGGGGAGGCCTACGAGCAGTACTTC.

This chain connects TRBV5-4 to TRBJ2-7; D is perhaps TRBD1 (6 bases). CDR1 SGHNT and CDR2 YYREEE come from the germline V gene (reference sequence). The V and J ends lost 0 bases and 3 bases respectively, with 13 bases between them. The CDR3 contains 15 residues. The CDR3 nucleotides read TGTGCCAGCAGCTTGGGTAGGGGGACCAACTACGAGCAGTACTTC. Amino acid sequence: CASSLGRGTNYEQYF.

The chain uses TRBV7-2 and TRBJ1-1, with 7 bases that match TRBD1. V was pared by 5 bases and J by 5 bases, with 11 bases of the junction left unmatched. The CDR3 is made up of 15 amino acids. Germline values: CDR1 SGHTA, CDR2 FQGNSA. This CDR3 is CASSRRYRGLTEAFF. In nucleotides, the CDR3 is TGTGCCAGCAGCCGTCGCTACAGGGGTTTGACTGAAGCTTTCTTT.

V and J are TRBV7-2 and TRBJ2-3; perhaps TRBD2 as D (6 bases). The ends were cut back, 4 bases at V and 2 bases at J, with 19 bases in the middle. The germline CDR1 and CDR2 sequences are SGHTA and FQGNSA. The CDR3 length is 17 residues. DNA for the CDR3: TGTGCCAGCAGCTCCCGGGGGAGCCAACGATACACAGATACGCAGTATTTT. It yields the protein CASSSRGSQRYTDTQYF.

This chain uses TRBV5-1 with TRBJ1-4, with D perhaps matching TRBD1 (5 bases). Germline CDR1 reads SGHRS; CDR2 reads YFSETQ. V was trimmed by 5 bases and J by 0 bases, leaving 14 bases between them. The CDR3 loop spans 16 amino acids. The DNA for the CDR3 is TGCGCCAGCAGTCCCCACTCGGGGGCAACTAATGAAAAACTGTTTTTT. Protein: CASSPHSGATNEKLFF.

V and J are TRBV6-1 and TRBJ2-5, with D possibly TRBD1 on 6 matching bases. Trimming took off 2 bases at V and 4 bases at J, with 14 bases between the two ends. Germline lookup yields CDR1 MNHNS and CDR2 SASEGT. The CDR3 totals 15 residues. CDR3 loop: CASSELGARVETQYF. The CDR3 DNA sequence: TGTGCCAGCAGTGAACTGGGGGCGCGAGTAGAGACCCAGTACTTC.

About this clone: The sample contains more than one DNA sequence encoding this CDR3. This rearrangement joins TRBV5-1 to TRBJ1-6; TRBD1 agrees at 8 bases. Germline V lookup: CDR1 SGHRS, CDR2 YFSETQ. This CDR3 region has 16 residues. V lost 4 bases and J lost 7; bases outside the gene matches: 10. The CDR3 DNA is TGCGCCAGCAGCCCCGGAGTCGGACAGGGAAATTCACCCCTCCACTTT. Its translation: CASSPGVGQGNSPLHF.

V gene TRBV6-2 or TRBV6-3 combines with J gene TRBJ1-1; D call uncertain. The CDR3 spans 12 residues. Trimming stripped 4 bases from V and 1 base from J, with 4 bases between. Germline-derived CDR1 and CDR2 are MNHEY and SVGEGT. The DNA for the CDR3 is TGTGCCAGCAGTTTCGGGAACACTGAAGCTTTCTTT. Translating it yields CASSFGNTEAFF.

V gene TRBV27 combines with J gene TRBJ2-7; no firm D call. CDR3 length: 16 amino acids. V was shortened by 2 bases and J by 3 bases, with 17 bases between the two germline ends. From germline, CDR1 is MNHEY and CDR2 SMNVEV (reference sequence). As DNA, the CDR3 is TGTGCCAGCAGTTTAGGTAGTCCCCTGCGCGGCTACGAGCAGTACTTC. Amino acid sequence: CASSLGSPLRGYEQYF.

The chain links TRBV18 to TRBJ1-4, with D uncertain. V lost 4 bases, J lost 0 bases, and 9 bases lay in between. The CDR3 totals 15 residues. Germline-derived CDR1 and CDR2 are KGHSH and LQKENI. For the CDR3, the DNA is TGTGCCAGCTCACTAAGCCTGTCAACTAATGAAAAACTGTTTTTT. Amino acids: CASSLSLSTNEKLFF.

The chain couples TRBV9 to TRBJ2-3; D remains unclear. CDR1 and CDR2 (germline): SGDLS, YYNGEE. The CDR3 extends over 13 amino acids. V was cut by 3 bases and J by 6 bases, with 11 bases left in between. The CDR3 loop is CASSAGGPDTQYF. As DNA, the CDR3 is TGTGCCAGCAGCGCCGGTGGTCCCGATACGCAGTATTTT.

The rearrangement links TRBV11-2 to TRBJ2-7, with 9 bases that match TRBD1. The junction had 7 bases not matched to a gene; V was cut back by 3 bases and J by 7 bases. The CDR3 is 14 residues long. Germline CDR1 SGHAT, CDR2 FQNNGV. The CDR3 here is CASSFSTGGGEQYF. In DNA, the CDR3 is TGTGCCAGCAGCTTCTCAACAGGGGGCGGTGAGCAGTACTTC.

This clone was observed at least ten times. The chain links TRBV5-4 to TRBJ2-7; 8 positions agree with TRBD1. The V gene end was trimmed by 4 bases and the J gene end by 2 bases; junction bases not matched to a gene: 8. CDR3 length: 15 residues. The germline gives CDR1 SGHNT, CDR2 YYREEE (reference sequence). CDR3 protein: CASSPAPDRAYEQYF. In DNA form, the CDR3 reads TGTGCCAGCAGCCCGGCCCCGGACAGGGCCTACGAGCAGTACTTC.